The source of this T cell receptor (beta chain) is a study of graft-versus-host responses after intestinal transplantation. Method: immunoSEQ multiplex PCR; TCRdb's copy keeps in-frame clones and lacks some. This sample has about 12,000 clones, with roughly 37% found just once. General study findings and limits: Circulating GvH clone levels at their peak were associated with HvG declines (early post-transplant). Where graft-donor T cell macrochimerism was present, patients had high graft-versus-host to host-versus-graft clonal ratios in allografts.

Plating of about 200,000 CFSE-labeled responder cells was done together with about 200,000 irradiated, violet-dye-labeled stimulator cells. This clone is medium-sized (0.01 to 0.1%) in the sample. From germline, CDR1 is MDHEN and CDR2 SYDVKM. V lost 3 bases and J lost 3, with 15 bases in between. The CDR3 contains 16 residues. The source of this sequence is a human patient who received an intestinal transplant. The sequencing here drew on alloreactive CD8+ T cells from a mixed lymphocyte reaction culture, taken before intestinal transplant. Noted subset: CFSE-low proliferating T cells sorted from roughly six-day pre-transplant mixed lymphocyte reaction (GvH or HvG direction). The rearrangement uses TRBV28 and TRBJ2-1; no definite D call. The chain's CDR3 is CASSLVLPTNYNEQFF. The CDR3 coding sequence is TGTGCCAGCAGTTTGGTCCTCCCTACTAACTACAATGAGCAGTTCTTC. The full variable domain, with the rest looked up from reference TRBV28 and TRBJ2-1, is DVKVTQSSRYLVKRTGEKVFLECVQDMDHENMFWYRQDPGLGLRLIYFSYDVKMKEKGDIPEGYSVSREKKERFSLILESASTNQTSMYLCASSLVLPTNYNEQFFGPGTRLTVL.